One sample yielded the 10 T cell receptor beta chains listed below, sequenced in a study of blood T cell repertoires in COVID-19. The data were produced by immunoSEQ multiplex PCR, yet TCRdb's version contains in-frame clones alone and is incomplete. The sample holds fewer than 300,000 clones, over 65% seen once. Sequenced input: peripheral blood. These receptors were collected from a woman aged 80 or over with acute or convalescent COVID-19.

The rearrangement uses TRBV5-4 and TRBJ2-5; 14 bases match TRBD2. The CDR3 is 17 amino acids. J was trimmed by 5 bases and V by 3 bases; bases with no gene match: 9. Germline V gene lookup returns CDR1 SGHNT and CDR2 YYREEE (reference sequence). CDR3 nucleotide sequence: TGTGCCAGCAGCTCGGGACTAGCGGGAGAGGGTCGGGAGACCCAGTACTTC. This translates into CASSSGLAGEGRETQYF.

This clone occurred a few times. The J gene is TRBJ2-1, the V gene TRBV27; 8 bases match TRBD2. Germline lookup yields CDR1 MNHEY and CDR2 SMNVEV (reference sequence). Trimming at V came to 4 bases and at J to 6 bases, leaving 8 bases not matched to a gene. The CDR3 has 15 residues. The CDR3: CASSYYGRALNEQFF. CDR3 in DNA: TGTGCCAGCAGTTATTACGGGAGGGCCCTCAATGAGCAGTTCTTC.

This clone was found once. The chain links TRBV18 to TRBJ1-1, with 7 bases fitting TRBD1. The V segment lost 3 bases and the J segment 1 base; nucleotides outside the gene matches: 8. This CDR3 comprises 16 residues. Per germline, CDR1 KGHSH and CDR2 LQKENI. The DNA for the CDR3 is TGTGCCAGCTCACCTGAGACAGGGAGCAGGAACACTGAAGCTTTCTTT. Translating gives CASSPETGSRNTEAFF.

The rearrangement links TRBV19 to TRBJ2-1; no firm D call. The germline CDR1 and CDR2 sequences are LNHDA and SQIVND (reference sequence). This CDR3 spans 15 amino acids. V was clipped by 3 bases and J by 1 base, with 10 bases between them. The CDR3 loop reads CASSIQVVSYNEQFF. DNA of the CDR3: TGTGCCAGTAGTATTCAGGTTGTATCCTACAATGAGCAGTTCTTC.

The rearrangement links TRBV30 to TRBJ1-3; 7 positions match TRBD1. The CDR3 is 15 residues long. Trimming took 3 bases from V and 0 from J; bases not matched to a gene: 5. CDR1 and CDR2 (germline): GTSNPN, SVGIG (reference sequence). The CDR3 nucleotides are TGTGCCTGGAGGGGACAGCCCATCTCTGGAAACACCATATATTTT. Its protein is CAWRGQPISGNTIYF.

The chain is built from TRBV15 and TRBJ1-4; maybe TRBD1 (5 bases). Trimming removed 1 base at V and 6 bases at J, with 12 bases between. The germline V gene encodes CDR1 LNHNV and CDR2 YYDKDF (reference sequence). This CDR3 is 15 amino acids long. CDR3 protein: CATSRGGGEDEKLFF. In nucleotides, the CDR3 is TGTGCCACCAGCAGAGGAGGAGGGGAAGATGAAAAACTGTTTTTT.

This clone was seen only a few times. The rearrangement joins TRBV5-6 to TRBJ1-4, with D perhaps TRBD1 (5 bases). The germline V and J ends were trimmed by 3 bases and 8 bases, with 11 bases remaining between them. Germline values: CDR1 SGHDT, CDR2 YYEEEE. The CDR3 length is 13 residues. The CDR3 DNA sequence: TGTGCCAGCAGCTCAGGGTTAGGAGAAAAACTGTTTTTT. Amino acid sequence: CASSSGLGEKLFF.

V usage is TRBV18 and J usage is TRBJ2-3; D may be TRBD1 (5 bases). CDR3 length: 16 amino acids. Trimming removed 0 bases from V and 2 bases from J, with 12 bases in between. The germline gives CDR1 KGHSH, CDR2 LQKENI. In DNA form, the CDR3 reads TGTGCCAGCTCACCACCTGGCAGGGCCGACACAGATACGCAGTATTTT. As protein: CASSPPGRADTDTQYF.

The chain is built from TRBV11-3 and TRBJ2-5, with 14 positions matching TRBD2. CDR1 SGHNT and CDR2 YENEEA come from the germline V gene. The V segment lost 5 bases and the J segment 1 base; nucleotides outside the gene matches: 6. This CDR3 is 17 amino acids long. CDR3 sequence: CASSLGLAGGFQETQYF. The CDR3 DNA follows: TGTGCCAGCAGCCTCGGACTAGCGGGGGGCTTCCAAGAGACCCAGTACTTC.

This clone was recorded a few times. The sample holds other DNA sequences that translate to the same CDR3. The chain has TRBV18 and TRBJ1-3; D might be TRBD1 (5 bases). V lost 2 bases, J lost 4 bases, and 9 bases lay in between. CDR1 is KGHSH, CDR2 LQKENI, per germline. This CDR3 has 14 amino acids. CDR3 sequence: CASSPRGSGNTIYF. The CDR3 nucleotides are TGTGCCAGCTCACCAAGGGGTTCGGGAAACACCATATATTTT.